This T cell receptor (beta chain) appears in the sequencing data of a study of cytomegalovirus exposure and HLA in healthy donors. Germline CDR1 reads LNHDA; CDR2 reads SQIVND (reference sequence). The V end lost 0 bases, the J end lost 8 bases, and 13 bases lay between the germline ends. The CDR3 runs to 15 residues. Vbeta (60) and Jbeta (13) primers were used in the PCR. Here immunoSEQ multiplex PCR was the method, and the copy in TCRdb shows in-frame clones only, minus some. The sample holds some 130,000 clones, over 60% seen once. Sequencing was performed on PBMCs. The sequence came from a human donor in good health. The V and J genes are TRBV19 and TRBJ2-2; D unclear. CDR3 DNA sequence: TGTGCCAGTAGTATAGAAGACATCGGATTGGGGGAGCTGTTTTTT. The encoded protein is CASSIEDIGLGELFF.